Only a few counts were recorded for the clone carrying this TCR beta chain. Its antigen is unidentified. The entry originates in a study of T cell repertoires in cytomegalovirus infection. Study as a whole: Recently identified HLA-C-restricted CMV epitopes were among the peptides used. Evidence of both CMV infection and a matching HLA type came from public TCR beta signatures. Study results and caveats: CMV carriers with the relevant HLA were identified by cumulative public TCR beta family frequency. HLA-C-restricted CMV clonotypes gave the most frequent clonotype in two of eight donors.

TCRdb itself ran the reads through MiXCR, one entry per CDR3 protein. The repertoire holds approximately 770,000 distinct CDR3 sequences, with 25% to 35% as singletons. The trim removed 4 bases at V and 5 bases at J, leaving 7 bases unmatched. This CDR3 comprises 14 residues. Per germline, CDR1 MNHEY and CDR2 SVGAGI. Sequencing used cultured CD8+ T cells from PBMCs, obtained from culture after CMV antigen stimulation. The sequence was collected from a human donor in good health (CMV status not recorded). Some clones in this sample may be carry-over from other donors' samples. The J gene is TRBJ2-5, the V gene TRBV6-5, with 7 bases matching TRBD1. The CDR3 sequence is CASSSETGLETQYF. As DNA, the CDR3 is TGTGCCAGCAGTTCCGAGACAGGGCTGGAGACCCAGTACTTC.